This TCR beta chain was recovered during a study of CXCR3-negative and CXCR3-positive naive CD8 T cells. Findings of the study overall: Memory CD8+ T cell repertoires were far less diverse than both naive subsets. The study found more hydrophobic TRB CDR3s in CXCR3-positive naive cells than in CXCR3-negative naive cells. Cryopreservation partially decreased CXCR3 expression, and most assays used fresh PBMCs.

CDR3 size: 12 residues. CDR1 and CDR2 from the germline V gene are SQVTM and ANQGSEA. CD45RO-CCR7+CD27+CD95- cells counted as naive CD8+ T cells. As regards this clonotype: Its antigen is unknown.

The study made its TRB cDNA libraries by 5' RACE, adding UMI labels. One entry per CDR3 protein, without DNA, is what TCRdb gives after re-calling the 5' RACE reads. This repertoire includes around 92,000 distinct CDR3 sequences. V usage is TRBV29-1 and J usage is TRBJ2-7; checking the TCRdb D call of TRBD1 is not possible without DNA. The origin of this receptor is a human donor in good health. Some clones in this sample may be carry-over from other donors' samples. The source material was naive CXCR3- CD8+ T cells from blood. Regarding subset: CD45RO-CCR7+CD27+CD95- naive CD8+ T cells lacking CXCR3 (TNR3-). The CDR3: CSVEAGIYEQYF.